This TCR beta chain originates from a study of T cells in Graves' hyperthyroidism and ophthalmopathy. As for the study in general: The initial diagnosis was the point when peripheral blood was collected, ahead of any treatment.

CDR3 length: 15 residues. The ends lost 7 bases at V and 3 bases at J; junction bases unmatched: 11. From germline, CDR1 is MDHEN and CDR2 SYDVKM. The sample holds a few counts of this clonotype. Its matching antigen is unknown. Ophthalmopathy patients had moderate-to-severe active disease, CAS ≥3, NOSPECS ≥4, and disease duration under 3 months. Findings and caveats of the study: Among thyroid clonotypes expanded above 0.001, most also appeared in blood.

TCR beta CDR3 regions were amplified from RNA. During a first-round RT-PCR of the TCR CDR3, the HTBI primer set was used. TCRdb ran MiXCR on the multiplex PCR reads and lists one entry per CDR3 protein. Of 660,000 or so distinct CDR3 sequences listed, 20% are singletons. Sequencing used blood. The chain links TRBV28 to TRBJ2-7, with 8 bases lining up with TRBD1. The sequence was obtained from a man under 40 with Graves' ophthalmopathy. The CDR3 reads CASNSMTGVDYEQYF. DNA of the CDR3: TGTGCCAGCAACTCCATGACAGGGGTGGACTACGAGCAGTACTTC.